What follows describes a single T cell receptor beta chain. CDR3 length equals 15 residues. Germline V gene sequence: CDR1 SNHLY, CDR2 FYNNEI. V was pared by 6 bases and J by 5 bases, with 16 bases between. This sample is drawn from a study of blood T cell repertoires in COVID-19. Study-level information: There were acute and convalescent COVID-19 samples, and they came from the United States, Italy and Spain. The cDNA or gDNA used as material had been derived from T cells, B-cell-depleted T cells, or PBMCs.

As handled by the study authors: Estimation of nucleated cell counts was performed using reference gene primer amplification. Here immunoSEQ multiplex PCR was the method, and the copy in TCRdb shows in-frame clones only, minus some. The V and J calls and clone size are taken from that table; D and trimming were inferred from the DNA. The sample holds about 390,000 clones; about 89% are singletons and the top ten take roughly 2.1%. Followed longitudinally, the Seattle patients had been enrolled during active infection. Material for sequencing was peripheral blood. The TCR sequence derives from a woman in her fifties or sixties with COVID-19, enrolled during active disease. This chain joins TRBV2 and TRBJ1-4; no clear D gene. DNA of the CDR3: TGTGCCAGCAGGACTACCAGGAGTTTAAATGAAAAACTGTTTTTT. It is translated as CASRTTRSLNEKLFF.